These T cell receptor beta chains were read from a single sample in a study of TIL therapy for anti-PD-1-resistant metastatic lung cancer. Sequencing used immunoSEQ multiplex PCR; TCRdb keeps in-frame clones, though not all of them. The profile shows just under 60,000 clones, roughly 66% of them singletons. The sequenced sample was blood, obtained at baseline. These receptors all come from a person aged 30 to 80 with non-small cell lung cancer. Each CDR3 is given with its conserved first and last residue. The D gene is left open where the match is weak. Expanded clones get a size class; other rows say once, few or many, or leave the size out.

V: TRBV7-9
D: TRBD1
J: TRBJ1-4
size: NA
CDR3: CASSFRDRGAYDELFF
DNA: TGTGCCAGCAGCTTCCGGGACAGGGGGGCCTACGATGAACTGTTTTTT

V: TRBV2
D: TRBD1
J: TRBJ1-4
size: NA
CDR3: CASSDRYPGQPNEKLFF
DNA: TGTGCCAGCAGTGACAGATATCCGGGACAGCCTAATGAAAAACTGTTTTTT

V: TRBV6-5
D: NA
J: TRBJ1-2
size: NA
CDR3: CASREGPVYYGYTF
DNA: TGTGCCAGCAGAGAAGGGCCCGTTTACTATGGCTACACCTTC

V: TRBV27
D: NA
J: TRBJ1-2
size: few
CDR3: CASSPSGYREGYYGYTF
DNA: TGTGCCAGCAGTCCCTCAGGATACAGGGAGGGCTACTATGGCTACACCTTC

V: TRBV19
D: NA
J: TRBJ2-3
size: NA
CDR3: CASSAALTTDTQYF
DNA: TGTGCCAGTAGTGCGGCCCTGACCACAGATACGCAGTATTTT

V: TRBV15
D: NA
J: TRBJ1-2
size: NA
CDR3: CATSRETGPYGYTF
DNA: TGTGCCACCAGCAGAGAGACAGGACCATATGGCTACACCTTC

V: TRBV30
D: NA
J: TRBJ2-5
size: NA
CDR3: CAWSVRGARETQYF
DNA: TGTGCCTGGAGTGTACGGGGTGCTAGAGAGACCCAGTACTTC

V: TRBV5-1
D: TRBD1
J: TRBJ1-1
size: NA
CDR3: CASSLAGRGLSTEAFF
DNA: TGCGCCAGCAGCTTGGCCGGCAGGGGGTTAAGCACTGAAGCTTTCTTT

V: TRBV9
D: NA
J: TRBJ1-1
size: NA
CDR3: CASSVAGGGTEAFF
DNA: TGTGCCAGCAGCGTAGCGGGGGGGGGCACTGAAGCTTTCTTT

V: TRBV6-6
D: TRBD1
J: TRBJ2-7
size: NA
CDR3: CASRGTDLREQYF
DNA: TGTGCCAGCAGAGGGACAGATCTACGAGAGCAGTACTTC

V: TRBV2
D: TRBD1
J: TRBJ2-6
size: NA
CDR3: CASSGQGSSGANVLTF
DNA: TGTGCCAGCAGTGGACAGGGGTCCTCTGGGGCCAACGTCCTGACTTTC